These 10 T cell receptor beta chains were all obtained from the same sample, sequenced in a study of CXCR3-negative and CXCR3-positive naive CD8 T cells. The antigens for these receptors are not known. Study findings and constraints: Naive cells that were CXCR3-positive had more hydrophobic TRB CDR3s (compared with CXCR3-negative naive cells).

In preparing the TRB cDNA libraries, 5' RACE with UMI labels was used. Each CDR3 protein gets one entry in TCRdb, which reprocessed the 5' RACE reads and gives no DNA. This sample contains around 60,000 distinct CDR3 sequences. Sequencing used naive CXCR3+ CD8+ T cells from blood. The subset here: CD45RO-CCR7+CD27+CD95- naive CD8+ T cells expressing CXCR3 (TNR3+). The receptors were sampled from a human donor in good health. Some clones in this sample may be carry-over from other donors' samples.

The rearrangement links TRBV9 to TRBJ1-1; the D call from TCRdb, TRBD1, cannot be confirmed without DNA. The CDR3 is made up of 14 amino acids. The V gene's germline CDR1 is SGDLS and CDR2 YYNGEE. The CDR3: CASSSTTGSREAFF.

The V call is TRBV12-3 or TRBV12-4, the J call TRBJ1-2. The length of the CDR3 is 20 residues. CDR3 loop: CASSLALGDAWRVNPYGYTF.

The V gene is TRBV3-1, the J gene TRBJ1-1. The CDR3 runs 15 residues. Germline V lookup: CDR1 LGHDT, CDR2 YNNKEL (reference sequence). The CDR3 protein is CASSQGELLITEAFF.

V usage is TRBV14 and J usage is TRBJ2-7. Germline assignment: CDR1 SGHDN and CDR2 FVKESK. The CDR3 has 15 amino acids. The CDR3 reads CASSQESFMWYEQYF.

The rearrangement joins TRBV29-1 to TRBJ2-3; no DNA is available, so the TRBD1 call from TCRdb remains unchecked. This CDR3 has 14 amino acids. Germline V lookup: CDR1 SQVTM, CDR2 ANQGSEA. CDR3 region: CSATGSGGTDTQYF.

This CDR3 is CASSPGGEGSPYQPQHF. The chain links TRBV7-2 to TRBJ1-5; TCRdb indicates TRBD1, and absent DNA this call remains unverified. This CDR3 spans 17 amino acids. Germline loops: CDR1 SGHTA, CDR2 FQGNSA.

CDR3: CSVEEEGRETYEQYF. The chain couples TRBV29-1 to TRBJ2-7; there is no DNA to check the TCRdb D call of TRBD1. CDR3 length equals 15 residues. The germline CDR1 and CDR2 sequences are SQVTM and ANQGSEA.

This chain connects TRBV28 to TRBJ2-7. In germline, CDR1 is MDHEN, CDR2 SYDVKM. This CDR3 comprises 13 residues. The chain's CDR3 is CASLSALGIEQYF.

The chain recombines TRBV7-3 with TRBJ2-2. CDR3 length: 13 residues. Germline CDR1 is SGHTA and CDR2 is FQGTGA. The CDR3 region is CASSLSSAGELFF.

V is TRBV6-2 or TRBV6-3 and J is TRBJ2-1; TCRdb's D call, TRBD1, is unchecked because there is no DNA. This CDR3 spans 15 amino acids. Looked up from germline, CDR1 is MNHEY and CDR2 is SVGEGT. CDR3 protein: CASRAFGGDHNEQFF.